This is a list of T cell receptor beta chains from one sample in a study of tumor-infiltrating lymphocytes in primary liver carcinoma. TCRdb processed the multiplex PCR reads anew with MiXCR; each CDR3 protein has one entry. The sample lists approximately 300,000 distinct CDR3 sequences; about 60% were seen once. Sequenced input: peripheral blood. Receptors originate from a man between 35 and 55 years old with primary liver carcinoma and hepatitis B virus infection. The CDR3 runs from the conserved cysteine through the conserved F or W. The D gene is left open where the match is weak. For some rows the clone size is stated as once, few or many, or as a class when expanded; others skip it.

size	J	V	D	CDR3	DNA
many	TRBJ2-5	TRBV6-5	NA	CASSWDGKTQYF	TGTGCCAGCAGCTGGGACGGAAAGACCCAGTACTTC
once	TRBJ1-1	TRBV23-1	TRBD1	CASSREPGGTTEAFF	TGCGCCAGCAGTCGCGAGCCAGGGGGGACTACTGAAGCCTTCTTT
many	TRBJ2-1	TRBV14	NA	CASSQRRGRDGEQFF	TGTGCCAGCAGCCAACGTCGAGGGCGGGACGGTGAGCAGTTCTTC
many	TRBJ2-1	TRBV10-3	TRBD2	CAITSGSGYEQFF	TGTGCCATTACTAGCGGGTCTGGCTATGAGCAGTTCTTC
NA	TRBJ2-5	TRBV5-4	NA	CANSLGATGLQETQYF	TGTGCCAACAGCTTGGGGGCGACAGGATTGCAAGAGACCCAGTACTTC
few	TRBJ1-5	TRBV11-2	NA	CASSLAGPNQPLHF	TGTGCCAGCAGCTTAGCAGGCCCCAATCAGCCCCTGCATTTT
many	TRBJ2-1	TRBV12-3/TRBV12-4	TRBD2	CASSPQIGTSGTRYNEQFF	TGTGCCAGCAGTCCACAAATCGGGACTAGCGGGACCCGGTACAATGAGCAGTTCTTC
NA	TRBJ2-4	TRBV4-1	NA	CDSSQDTSGSYGGKNIQYF	TGCGACAGCAGCCAAGATACCTCAGGGAGTTATGGGGGCAAAAACATTCAGTACTTC
NA	TRBJ2-1	TRBV12-3/TRBV12-4	NA	CASSFDSYNKQFF	TGTGCCAGCAGTTTTGACAGCTATAATAAGCAGTTCTTC
NA	TRBJ2-5	TRBV5-5	NA	CASSLRSETQYF	TGTGCCAGCAGCTTGAGGAGCGAGACCCAGTACTTC
NA	TRBJ1-1	TRBV5-4	NA	CASSWGGNTEAFF	TGTGCCAGCAGCTGGGGGGGTAACACTGAAGCTTTCTTT
once	TRBJ2-3	TRBV4-1	TRBD2	CASSQDPSGITDMQYF	TGCGCCAGCAGCCAAGATCCTAGCGGGATTACAGATATGCAGTATTTT
NA	TRBJ1-1	TRBV11-1	NA	CVSNLLGPSIQNTEASF	TGTGTCAGCAACTTACTCGGACCTTCCATCCAGAACACTGAAGCTTCCTTT
NA	TRBJ2-7	TRBV11-3	NA	CAISSADEQYF	TGCGCCATCAGCTCCGCGGACGAGCAGTACTTC
NA	TRBJ2-1	TRBV6-1	TRBD1	CANSVTGSSYNERFF	TGTGCCAACAGCGTGACAGGGAGCTCCTACAATGAGCGGTTCTTC
NA	TRBJ2-3	TRBV11-1	NA	CASSSVGGSVGARTDTQYF	TGTGCCAGCAGCTCTGTGGGAGGATCTGTTGGAGCCCGCACAGATACGCAGTATTTT
NA	TRBJ1-1	TRBV28	NA	CASTLDGVNTEAFF	TGTGCCAGCACCTTGGACGGAGTGAACACTGAAGCTTTCTTT
once	TRBJ1-2	TRBV11-2	NA	CASSPPMTVKNCGYTF	TGTGCCAGCAGCCCACCTATGACAGTGAAGAACTGTGGCTACACCTTC